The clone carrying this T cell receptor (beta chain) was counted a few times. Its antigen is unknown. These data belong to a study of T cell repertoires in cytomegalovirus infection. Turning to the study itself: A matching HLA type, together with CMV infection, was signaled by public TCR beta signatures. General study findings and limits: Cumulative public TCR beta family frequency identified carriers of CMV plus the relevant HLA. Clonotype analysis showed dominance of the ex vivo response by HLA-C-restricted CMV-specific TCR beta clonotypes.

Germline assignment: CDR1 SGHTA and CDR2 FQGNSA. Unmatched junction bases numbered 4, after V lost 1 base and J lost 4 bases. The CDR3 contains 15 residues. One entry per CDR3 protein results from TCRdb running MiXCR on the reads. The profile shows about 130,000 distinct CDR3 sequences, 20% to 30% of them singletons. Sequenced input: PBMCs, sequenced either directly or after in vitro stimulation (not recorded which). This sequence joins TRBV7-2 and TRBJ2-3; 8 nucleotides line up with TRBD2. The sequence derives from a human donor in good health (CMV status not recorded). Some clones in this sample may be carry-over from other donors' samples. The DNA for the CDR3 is TGTGCCAGCAGCTTAGGAGCGGGAGCACCAGATACGCAGTATTTT. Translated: CASSLGAGAPDTQYF.